This paragraph reports one TCR beta chain. Germline V gene lookup returns CDR1 MNHNY and CDR2 SVGAGI (reference sequence). The V end was cut by 7 bases, the J end by 5 bases, with 18 bases between. This CDR3 spans 14 amino acids. The entry originates in a study of blood T cell repertoires in COVID-19. Data came from immunoSEQ multiplex PCR; TCRdb stores just in-frame clones and leaves some out. Here the sample spans around 270,000 clones, about 89% being singletons. The specimen sequenced was peripheral blood. The chain joins TRBV6-6 to TRBJ2-7; D is possibly TRBD2 (6 bases). This sequence originates from a man between 40 and 49 years old who had recovered from COVID-19. The CDR3 reads CASTQRLAGNEQYF. As DNA, the CDR3 is TGTGCCAGCACCCAAAGACTGGCGGGGAACGAGCAGTACTTC.